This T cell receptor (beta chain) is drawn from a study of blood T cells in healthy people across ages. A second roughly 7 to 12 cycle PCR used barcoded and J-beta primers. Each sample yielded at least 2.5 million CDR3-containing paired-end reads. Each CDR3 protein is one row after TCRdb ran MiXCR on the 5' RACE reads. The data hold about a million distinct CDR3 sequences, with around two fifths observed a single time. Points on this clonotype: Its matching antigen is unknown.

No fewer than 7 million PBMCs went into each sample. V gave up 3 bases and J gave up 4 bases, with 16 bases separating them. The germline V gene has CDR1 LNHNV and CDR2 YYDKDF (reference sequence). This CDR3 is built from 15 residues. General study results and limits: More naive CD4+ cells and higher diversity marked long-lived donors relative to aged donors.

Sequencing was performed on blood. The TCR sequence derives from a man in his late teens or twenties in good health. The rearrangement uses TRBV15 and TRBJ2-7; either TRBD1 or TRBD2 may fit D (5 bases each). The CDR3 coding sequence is TGTGCCACCAGCAGTGGACAACCGGGACCGTACGAGCAGTACTTC. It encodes CATSSGQPGPYEQYF.